Reported below is one T cell receptor (beta chain). The data originate from a study of OX40 agonist ivuxolimab in advanced cancers. Per germline, CDR1 SGHKS and CDR2 YYEKEE (reference sequence). The ends were cut back, 2 bases at V and 2 bases at J, with 13 bases in the middle. This CDR3 is 15 amino acids long. The data were produced by immunoSEQ multiplex PCR, yet TCRdb's version contains in-frame clones alone and is incomplete. The repertoire includes 8,500 to 9,500 clones, about 73% of them detected once, and 25% to 30% sits in the top ten. The chain employs TRBV5-5 and TRBJ1-1, with D possibly TRBD1 on 5 matching bases. This TCR was sampled from an adult with an advanced solid tumor such as melanoma, head and neck, liver or kidney cancer. Sequenced material: CD4+ or CD8+ T cells sorted from blood, taken in a trial of the OX40 agonist ivuxolimab. This chain's CDR3 is CASSFWDLGNTEAFF. CDR3 DNA: TGTGCCAGCAGCTTTTGGGACTTAGGTAACACTGAAGCTTTCTTT.